This TCR beta chain was sequenced for a study of blood T cell repertoires in COVID-19. Study overall: The study drew acute and convalescent COVID-19 samples from the United States, Italy and Spain. The analysed material was cDNA or gDNA that came from T cells, B-cell-depleted T cells, or PBMCs.

Trimming removed 3 bases at V and 2 bases at J, with 7 bases between. The CDR3 totals 13 residues. Germline-derived CDR1 and CDR2 are SNHLY and FYNNEI. In the study's own analysis: Reference gene primer amplification in the assay estimated nucleated cell counts. Clones were read by immunoSEQ multiplex PCR, and TCRdb kept only the in-frame ones, dropping some. For V, J and clone size, that table is used; D and trimming come from the DNA. The sample carries a few hundred thousand clones, 89% recorded once. The rearrangement links TRBV2 to TRBJ1-1; D uncertain. This sequence was found in a man aged 18 to 30 who had recovered from COVID-19. Sequencing used peripheral blood. This CDR3 is CASSEDFNTEAFF. CDR3 nucleotide sequence: TGTGCCAGCAGTGAGGACTTTAACACTGAAGCTTTCTTT.